Each of the 23 T cell receptor beta chains below was sequenced from the same sample in a study of cytomegalovirus exposure and HLA in healthy donors. The method was immunoSEQ multiplex PCR; TCRdb's version includes in-frame clones alone and lacks a portion of them. The repertoire holds 65,000 to 85,000 clones, with around 95% as singletons. Sequencing was done on a sample of PBMCs. Receptor source: a young woman in good health and CMV-seronegative.

The chain uses TRBV5-1 and TRBJ1-2; 8 bases match TRBD1. Germline loops: CDR1 SGHRS, CDR2 YFSETQ. The length of the CDR3 is 14 residues. The V segment lost 4 bases and the J segment 4 bases; nucleotides outside the gene matches: 6. CDR3 sequence (DNA): TGCGCCAGCAGCCTGGGACAGGAGACCTATGGCTACACCTTC. Its protein product is CASSLGQETYGYTF.

The V call is TRBV6-5, the J call TRBJ1-2, with a possible D match to TRBD1 (5 bases). The CDR3 is 11 amino acids. In germline, CDR1 is MNHEY, CDR2 SVGAGI. Trimming shortened V by 4 bases and J by 5 bases, and 5 bases separated the two germline ends. CDR3 loop: CASSSGYGYTF. In DNA, the CDR3 is TGTGCCAGCAGTTCAGGGTATGGCTACACCTTC.

This clone was picked up one time. The chain combines TRBV2 with TRBJ1-5; D not resolved. The CDR3 covers 15 residues. Germline V lookup: CDR1 SNHLY, CDR2 FYNNEI. Trimming pared 0 bases from V and 0 bases from J, leaving 6 bases between. The DNA of the CDR3 is TGTGCCAGCAGTGAAGCGGGCCTTAGCAATCAGCCCCAGCATTTT. It codes for CASSEAGLSNQPQHF.

The V and J genes are TRBV7-8 and TRBJ1-5; 10 bases are shared with TRBD1. Trimming at V came to 5 bases and at J to 2 bases, leaving 6 bases not matched to a gene. This CDR3 has 16 amino acids. Germline-derived CDR1 and CDR2 are SGHVS and FQNEAQ. This CDR3 reads CASSQRGTGGNQPQHF. The CDR3 coding sequence is TGTGCCAGCAGCCAACGAGGGACAGGGGGCAATCAGCCCCAGCATTTT. Variable domain in full (rest from reference TRBV7-8 and TRBJ1-5): GAGVSQSPRYKVAKRGQDVALRCDPISGHVSLFWYQQALGQGPEFLTYFQNEAQLDKSGLPSDRFFAERPEGSVSTLKIQRTQQEDSAVYLCASSQRGTGGNQPQHFGDGTRLSIL.

V and J are TRBV19 and TRBJ2-1; D is ambiguous. Germline loops: CDR1 LNHDA, CDR2 SQIVND (reference sequence). CDR3 length: 16 residues. Trimming stripped 1 base from V and 3 bases from J, with 13 bases between. The CDR3 coding sequence is TGTGCCAGTAGTATAGGGCCCAGTACATTCTACAATGAGCAGTTCTTC. It translates to CASSIGPSTFYNEQFF.

This chain links TRBV5-1 with TRBJ1-1; no clear D gene. CDR3 length: 13 amino acids. Trimming stripped 7 bases from V and 1 base from J, with 11 bases between. Germline CDR1 and CDR2: SGHRS and YFSETQ. CDR3 DNA sequence: TGCGCCAGCCTCGGGTTGCCGAACACTGAAGCTTTCTTT. It codes for CASLGLPNTEAFF.

The genes are TRBV19 and TRBJ2-5; 9 bases are shared with TRBD1. V lost 5 bases, J lost 5 bases, and 9 bases stayed unmatched. The germline V gene has CDR1 LNHDA and CDR2 SQIVND (reference sequence). The CDR3 is 15 residues long. The CDR3 DNA reads as TGTGCCAGTAGTGTCGGACAGGGGTCGGTTGAGACCCAGTACTTC. This translates into CASSVGQGSVETQYF.

V and J are TRBV5-1 and TRBJ2-7, with 8 bases matching TRBD2. With 5 bases clipped from V and 4 bases from J, the junction kept 17 bases outside the gene matches. The CDR3 totals 17 residues. The germline CDR1 and CDR2 sequences are SGHRS and YFSETQ. CDR3 residues: CASSSGGGAGAYYEQYF. The CDR3, as DNA: TGCGCCAGCAGTAGTGGAGGGGGAGCGGGGGCTTATTACGAGCAGTACTTC.

The CDR3 DNA reads as TGCGCCAGCAGCGGAAGACAGGGGCAAGAGACCCAGTACTTC. This gives the protein CASSGRQGQETQYF. The chain joins TRBV5-1 to TRBJ2-5, with 8 bases aligning to TRBD1. This CDR3 is 14 amino acids long. The germline V gene has CDR1 SGHRS and CDR2 YFSETQ. The ends lost 4 bases at V and 2 bases at J; junction bases unmatched: 4. Complete variable domain (other parts from reference TRBV5-1 and TRBJ2-5): KAGVTQTPRYLIKTRGQQVTLSCSPISGHRSVSWYQQTPGQGLQFLFEYFSETQRNKGNFPGRFSGRQFSNSRSEMNVSTLELGDSALYLCASSGRQGQETQYFGPGTRLLVL.

The chain links TRBV6-4 to TRBJ2-3, with 8 bases lining up with TRBD1. There are 15 residues in the CDR3. Germline CDR1 and CDR2: MRHNA and SNTAGT. Trimming at V came to 6 bases and at J to 4 bases, leaving 9 bases not matched to a gene. Written as DNA, the CDR3 is TGTGCCAGCAGCGCAGGCTCGACAGGGGCAGATACGCAGTATTTT. Amino acids: CASSAGSTGADTQYF.

This rearrangement joins TRBV6-6 to TRBJ1-4; no reliable D call. The CDR3 contains 12 residues. Germline V gene data show CDR1 as MNHNY and CDR2 as SVGAGI (reference sequence). CDR3: CAAGPWGEKLFF. The DNA for the CDR3 is TGTGCGGCGGGCCCTTGGGGTGAAAAACTGTTTTTT.

This clone was recorded only once. DNA for the CDR3: TGTGCCAGCAGGAAGGGACAGGGGGGCAATCAGCCCCAGCATTTT. As protein: CASRKGQGGNQPQHF. The J gene is TRBJ1-5, the V gene TRBV6-1; 11 bases agree with TRBD1. The CDR3 is made up of 15 amino acids. Looked up from germline, CDR1 is MNHNS and CDR2 is SASEGT. V lost 6 bases to trimming and J lost 2 bases; unmatched junction nucleotides: 3.

CDR3 in DNA: TGTGCCAGCAGCTCGGGACAGGGCAATCAGCCCCAGCATTTT. Protein: CASSSGQGNQPQHF. V is TRBV5-4 and J is TRBJ1-5; 8 bases are a match to TRBD1. Germline values: CDR1 SGHNT, CDR2 YYREEE (reference sequence). Losses at the gene ends were 3 bases for V and 2 bases for J; bases not matched to a gene: 1. The CDR3 extends over 14 amino acids.

CDR3 sequence reads: CASSPLDVRDRGLNQPQHF. For the CDR3, the DNA is TGTGCCAGCTCACCTCTAGATGTTCGGGACAGGGGACTTAATCAGCCCCAGCATTTT. The chain recombines TRBV18 with TRBJ1-5, with 10 bases matching TRBD1. The junction had 15 bases not matched to a gene; V was cut back by 3 bases and J by 4 bases. This CDR3 is built from 19 residues. Germline V gene sequence: CDR1 KGHSH, CDR2 LQKENI.

On this clone itself: This specimen includes other DNA sequences encoding the same CDR3. CDR3 residues: CASSPGLYNEQFF. In nucleotides, the CDR3 is TGCGCCAGCAGCCCGGGACTATACAATGAGCAGTTCTTC. The chain links TRBV5-1 to TRBJ2-1; 7 bases agree with TRBD2. CDR1 SGHRS and CDR2 YFSETQ come from the germline V gene. The CDR3 runs to 13 residues. V lost 4 bases to trimming and J lost 4 bases; unmatched junction nucleotides: 2.

This sequence joins TRBV2 and TRBJ2-3; TRBD2 might be the D (6 bases). There are 12 residues in the CDR3. Germline values: CDR1 SNHLY, CDR2 FYNNEI. V was shortened by 6 bases and J by 6 bases, with 10 bases between the two germline ends. The CDR3 region is CASSAGRDTQYF. CDR3 DNA: TGTGCCAGCAGCGCGGGGCGGGATACGCAGTATTTT.

The chain carries TRBV6-5 and TRBJ1-1; TRBD1 might be the D (5 bases). Germline assignment: CDR1 MNHEY and CDR2 SVGAGI. The CDR3 is 14 amino acids. The V end lost 4 bases, the J end lost 1 base, and 10 bases lay between the germline ends. This chain's CDR3 is CASSFAGGNTEAFF. The CDR3 DNA reads TGTGCCAGCAGTTTTGCGGGGGGGAACACTGAAGCTTTCTTT.

The chain recombines TRBV10-3 with TRBJ1-2; no reliable D call. Germline V gives CDR1 ENHRY, CDR2 SYGVKD. This CDR3 is 13 amino acids long. V was clipped by 10 bases and J by 2 bases, with 14 bases between them. The CDR3 nucleotides read TGTGCCAGCCGAACCGGGGTGAACTATGGCTACACCTTC. Residues: CASRTGVNYGYTF.

This clone was seen only once. The CDR3 is CASSLYRDRGEREGLGISYNEQFF. The CDR3 DNA sequence: TGTGCCAGCAGTTTATACCGGGACAGGGGCGAGCGGGAGGGCCTCGGGATCTCCTACAATGAGCAGTTCTTC. The rearrangement joins TRBV28 to TRBJ2-1, with D perhaps matching TRBD1 or TRBD2 (10 bases each). Trimming cost V 1 base and J 0 bases, with 34 bases left between them. Per germline, CDR1 MDHEN and CDR2 SYDVKM. The CDR3 consists of 24 residues.

The J gene is TRBJ1-4, the V gene TRBV6-5, with 9 bases lining up with TRBD1. The V gene end was trimmed by 6 bases and the J gene end by 7 bases; junction bases not matched to a gene: 9. From germline, CDR1 is MNHEY and CDR2 SVGAGI. CDR3 length: 15 residues. The CDR3 here is CASRRGQGFAEKLFF. The DNA of the CDR3 is TGTGCCAGCAGGAGAGGACAGGGGTTTGCTGAAAAACTGTTTTTT.

For the CDR3, the DNA is TGTGCCAGCAGTTTAGTGCAGGGCTTGAACACTGAAGCTTTCTTT. As protein: CASSLVQGLNTEAFF. The V call is TRBV28, the J call TRBJ1-1; TRBD1 is a possible D gene (5 bases). CDR1 and CDR2 (germline): MDHEN, SYDVKM. Trimming shortened V by 2 bases and J by 0 bases, and 10 bases separated the two germline ends. This CDR3 region has 15 residues.

The gene calls are TRBV4-3 and TRBJ2-1; 8 positions match TRBD1. The germline gives CDR1 LGHNA, CDR2 YSLEER. V lost 4 bases and J lost 3; bases outside the gene matches: 11. The CDR3 consists of 17 residues. CDR3 residues: CASSPSQDREIYNEQFF. CDR3 nucleotides: TGCGCCAGCAGCCCCTCCCAGGACAGGGAAATCTACAATGAGCAGTTCTTC.

This sequence joins TRBV21-1 and TRBJ1-2; TRBD1, as called in the table, went unchecked against the DNA. TRBV21-1 is flagged as a pseudogene. The CDR3 contains 15 residues. CDR3 coding DNA: TGTGCCAGCAGCACCCCGGGACAGGGGGCTCCTGGCTACACCTTC. It is translated as CASSTPGQGAPGYTF.